This paragraph covers one T cell receptor beta chain sequence. Its antigen is currently unknown. The sample comes from a study of T cell responses to AZD1222 COVID-19 vaccine. Study outcomes and limitations: Clonal diversity may have been underestimated, and the donors were mostly white British, with more females than males.

TCRdb's table, derived via immunoSEQ multiplex PCR, lists solely in-frame clones and lacks some. Of about 140,000 clones in the sample, under 95% are singletons; the top ten hold 7.5%. The V gene lost 4 bases and the J gene lost 6 bases, with 12 bases spanning the gap. Germline V CDR1 and CDR2: SGHTA, FQGNSA. This CDR3 has 14 amino acids. Sequenced material: peripheral blood, taken 28 days after the second dose of the MenACWY control vaccine. This TCR was sampled from an adult who received the MenACWY meningococcal vaccine as a control. V gene TRBV7-2 combines with J gene TRBJ2-2, with no clear D. CDR3 region: CASSSQSWAGELFF. The CDR3 DNA reads as TGTGCCAGCAGCTCCCAGAGCTGGGCCGGGGAGCTGTTTTTT.